A selection of T cell receptor beta chains follows, all from one sample in a study of blood T cell repertoires in COVID-19. The data were produced by immunoSEQ multiplex PCR, yet TCRdb's version contains in-frame clones alone and is incomplete. Of 200,000 to 250,000 clones listed, 75% to 85% are singletons. The specimen sequenced was peripheral blood. The receptor set was obtained from a woman aged 40 to 50 who had recovered from COVID-19. CDR3s include the opening cysteine and the closing phenylalanine or tryptophan. D genes are given only for firm matches. Clone size, where shown, is once, few, many, or a class for clones that have expanded.

>-|-|TRBV9|TRBJ2-2
TGTGCCAGCAGGGGCAGGGGTGGCCCCGGGGAGCTGTTTTTT
CASRGRGGPGELFF
>-|-|TRBV5-1|TRBJ1-4
TGCGCCAGCAGCTTGGCCGGCGGGGCTAATGAAAAACTGTTTTTT
CASSLAGGANEKLFF
>-|-|TRBV7-2|TRBJ1-1
TGTGCCAGCAGCTCGACAGTTGGATTCATGAACACTGAAGCTTTCTTT
CASSSTVGFMNTEAFF
>-|-|TRBV6-5|TRBJ1-5
TGTGCCAGCAGTCATGAGAGGTACGAGCCCCAGCATTTT
CASSHERYEPQHF
>-|-|TRBV6-1|TRBJ1-6
TGTGCCAGCAGTGAAATGCGTGATTCACCCCTCCACTTT
CASSEMRDSPLHF
>TRBD2|-|TRBV19|TRBJ2-1
TGTGCCAGTTCTATACAACCGGGACTAGCAGGCGACAATGAGCAGTTCTTC
CASSIQPGLAGDNEQFF
>TRBD1|-|TRBV7-8|TRBJ1-2
TGTGCCAGCAGCTTAGGGGGACAGGGCTATGGCTACACCTTC
CASSLGGQGYGYTF
>-|-|TRBV12-3/TRBV12-4|TRBJ1-1
TGTGCCAGCAGTTTTTCTAAAACGTTTCAAGCTTTCTTT
CASSFSKTFQAFF
>-|once|TRBV5-1|TRBJ1-5
TGCGCCAGCAGCCTGACTGAGAATCAGCCCCAGCATTTT
CASSLTENQPQHF
>-|-|TRBV3-1/TRBV3-2|TRBJ2-1
TGTGCCAGCAGCTCGTCCCAGACCACTACTTTTGGCTTCAATGAGCAGTTCTTC
CASSSSQTTTFGFNEQFF
>TRBD1|-|TRBV28|TRBJ1-4
TGTGCCAGCAGTCCAGGACAGGGTCGGGGCGAACTGTTTTTT
CASSPGQGRGELFF
>-|once|TRBV5-4|TRBJ2-3
TGTGCCAGCAGCTTGGACCGGGGATTCACAGATACGCAGTATTTT
CASSLDRGFTDTQYF
>-|-|TRBV11-3|TRBJ2-1
TGTGCCAGCAAAGGGAGGTCGTTTGAGCAGTTCTTC
CASKGRSFEQFF
>-|-|TRBV5-1|TRBJ1-4
TGCGCCAGCAGGCTAGGTCTTACAGGGTCCTTCAATGAAAAACTGTTTTTT
CASRLGLTGSFNEKLFF
>-|once|TRBV28|TRBJ1-1
TGTGCCAGCAGTGACGAGACGGGGGGTTTAGCTGAAGCTTTCTTT
CASSDETGGLAEAFF
>-|-|TRBV7-9|TRBJ2-3
TGTGCCAGCAGCTCTGAGGGAGATACGCAGTATTTT
CASSSEGDTQYF
>TRBD1|-|TRBV19|TRBJ1-6
TGTGCCAGTAGCGGGACAGGGGGGAATTCACCCCTCCACTTT
CASSGTGGNSPLHF
>-|-|TRBV28|TRBJ2-5
-
CASSSSETQYF
>-|-|TRBV7-2|TRBJ1-1
TGTGCCAGCAGTGCCGCCTCTGTTCCCGTCGGCACTGAAGCTTTCTTT
CASSAASVPVGTEAFF
>-|-|TRBV7-9|TRBJ1-5
TGTGCCAGCAGCTCTTTAACGGGGGATCAGCCCCAGCATTTT
CASSSLTGDQPQHF
>TRBD1|-|TRBV5-8|TRBJ1-4
TGTGCCAGCAGCTTGGGTATGGGACAGGGCTATGAAAAACTGTTTTTT
CASSLGMGQGYEKLFF
>-|-|TRBV5-1|TRBJ1-1
TGCGCCAGCAGCCCTGGGACACCGAACACTGAAGCTTTCTTT
CASSPGTPNTEAFF
>-|-|TRBV29-1|TRBJ1-4
TGCAGCGTTGAAGATCCGGGGGGTACTAATGAAAAACTGTTTTTT
CSVEDPGGTNEKLFF
>-|-|TRBV7-9|TRBJ1-1
TGTGCCAGCAGCTTAAGTTCAGGGATGAACACTGAAGCTTTCTTT
CASSLSSGMNTEAFF
>TRBD2|-|TRBV2|TRBJ2-2
TGTGCCAGCTCCCGGGGGGCCGGGGAGCTGTTTTTT
CASSRGAGELFF
>-|-|TRBV3-1/TRBV3-2|TRBJ2-1
TGTGCCAGCAGCGGGGCCGAACTCTACGAACCCTACAATGAGCAGTTCTTC
CASSGAELYEPYNEQFF
>TRBD2|-|TRBV29-1|TRBJ2-5
TGCAGCACCCGTAGCGGGGGTCAAGAGACCCAGTACTTC
CSTRSGGQETQYF